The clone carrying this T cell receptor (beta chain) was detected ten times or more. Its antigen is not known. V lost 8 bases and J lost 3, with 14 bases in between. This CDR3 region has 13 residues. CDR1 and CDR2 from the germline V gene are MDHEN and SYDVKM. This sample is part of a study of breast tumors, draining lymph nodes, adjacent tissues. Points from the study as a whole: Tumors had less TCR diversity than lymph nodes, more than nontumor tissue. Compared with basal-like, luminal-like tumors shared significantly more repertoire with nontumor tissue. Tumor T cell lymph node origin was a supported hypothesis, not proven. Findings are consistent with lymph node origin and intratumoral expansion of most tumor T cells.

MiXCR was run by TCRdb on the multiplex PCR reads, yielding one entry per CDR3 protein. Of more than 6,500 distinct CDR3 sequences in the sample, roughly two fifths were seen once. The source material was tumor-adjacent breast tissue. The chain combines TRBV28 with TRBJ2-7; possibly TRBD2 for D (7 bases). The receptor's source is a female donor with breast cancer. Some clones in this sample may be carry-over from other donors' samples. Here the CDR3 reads CASGGGRVYEQYF. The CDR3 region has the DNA TGTGCCAGCGGGGGGGGGCGGGTCTACGAGCAGTACTTC.